Listed below are T cell receptor beta chains from one sample, sequenced in a study of naive and memory T cell subsets. MiXCR, run by TCRdb on the UMI-ligation and nested PCR reads, gives a single entry per CDR3 protein. Of roughly 100,000 distinct CDR3 sequences in the sample, more than 12% were seen once. Source material: naive CD8+ T cells from blood. The receptors were gathered from a human donor in good health. CDR3s leave out the opening cysteine and the closing phenylalanine or tryptophan. Expanded clones are given a class, and other clones once, few, many or no size at all.

.	TRBJ1-6	TRBV7-9	ASSPRDSNSPLH
.	TRBJ2-7	TRBV6-1	ASSEAAVEQY
few	TRBJ2-7	TRBV14	ASSQGSTGLSYEQY
many	TRBJ2-3	TRBV12-3/TRBV12-4	AVLPSTDTQY
.	TRBJ2-7	TRBV24-1	ATSDRTTSEQY
.	TRBJ2-7	TRBV19	ASSNGNFWEQY
few	TRBJ2-3	TRBV20-1	SANALGDTQY
few	TRBJ1-2	TRBV6-2/TRBV6-3	ASSYSRTAYGYT
.	TRBJ2-1	TRBV28	ASSLFPGGAYEQF
.	TRBJ1-2	TRBV12-3/TRBV12-4	ASRPGTGDMSGYT
many	TRBJ1-2	TRBV20-1	SARLSQAISYGYT
.	TRBJ2-7	TRBV20-1	SARGDRGILNSYEQY
.	TRBJ2-3	TRBV20-1	SAVRLAGNTDTQY
few	TRBJ2-3	TRBV6-6	ASSYSSPRHTGTDTQY
.	TRBJ2-5	TRBV2	ASSEEGAVGETQY
.	TRBJ2-7	TRBV7-9	ASSLSLGTSTYEQY
.	TRBJ1-4	TRBV11-1	ASNPGQALDEKLF